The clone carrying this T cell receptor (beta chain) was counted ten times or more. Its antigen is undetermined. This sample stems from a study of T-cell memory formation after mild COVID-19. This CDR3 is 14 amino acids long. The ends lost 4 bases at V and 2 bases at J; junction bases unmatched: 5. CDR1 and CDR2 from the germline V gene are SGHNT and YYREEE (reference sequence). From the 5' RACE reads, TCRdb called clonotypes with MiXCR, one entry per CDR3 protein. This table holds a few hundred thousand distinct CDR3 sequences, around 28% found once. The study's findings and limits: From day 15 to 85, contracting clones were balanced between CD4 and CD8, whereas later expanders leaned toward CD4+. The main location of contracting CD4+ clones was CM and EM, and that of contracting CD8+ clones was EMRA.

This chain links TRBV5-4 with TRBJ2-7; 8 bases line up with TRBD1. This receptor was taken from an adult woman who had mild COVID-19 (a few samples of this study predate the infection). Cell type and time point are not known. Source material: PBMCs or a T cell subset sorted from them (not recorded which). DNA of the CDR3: TGTGCCAGCAGCCCCCACAGGGGGGCCTACGAGCAGTACTTC. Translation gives CASSPHRGAYEQYF.